Each of the 14 T cell receptor beta chains below was sequenced from the same sample in a study of blood T cells in healthy people across ages. Primed by a sample-barcoded 5' primer and a J-beta primer mix, a second PCR proceeded for about 6 to 11 cycles. TCRdb re-called the 5' RACE reads through MiXCR, storing one row per CDR3 protein. The table shows roughly 1,700,000 distinct CDR3 sequences, with over 25% occurring only once. The specimen was blood. The source is a woman aged 25 to 45 in good health.

The rearrangement joins TRBV7-6 to TRBJ2-1; unclear D gene. Germline loops: CDR1 SGHVS, CDR2 FNYEAQ. V gave up 1 base and J gave up 5 bases, with 12 bases separating them. The CDR3 runs to 15 residues. CDR3 nucleotides: TGTGCCAGCAGCTTAGAGGTACGGGCGGACAATGAGCAGTTCTTC. Translated, it gives CASSLEVRADNEQFF.

The rearrangement joins TRBV12-3 or TRBV12-4 to TRBJ2-3; 8 nucleotides match TRBD2. The CDR3 extends over 16 amino acids. The trim removed 5 bases at V and 5 bases at J, leaving 12 bases unmatched. CDR3 residues: CASSLSNGGAGDTQYF. As DNA, the CDR3 is TGTGCCAGCAGTCTAAGTAACGGGGGGGCGGGAGATACGCAGTATTTT.

The V gene is TRBV4-3, the J gene TRBJ2-3, with TRBD1 matching over 8 bases. Trimming took 0 bases from V and 1 from J; bases not matched to a gene: 9. There are 18 residues in the CDR3. Per the germline V gene, CDR1 is LGHNA and CDR2 is YSLEER. The DNA for the CDR3 is TGCGCCAGCAGCCAAGAGGTTCAGGGGGCTTTAGGCACAGATACGCAGTATTTT. As protein: CASSQEVQGALGTDTQYF.

This rearrangement joins TRBV7-3 to TRBJ2-7; 7 positions match TRBD2. There are 16 residues in the CDR3. Germline V CDR1 and CDR2: SGHTA, FQGTGA. V lost 0 bases and J lost 0; bases outside the gene matches: 5. The CDR3 loop reads CASSLTRAGVSYEQYF. As DNA, the CDR3 is TGTGCCAGCAGCTTAACGAGGGCGGGGGTCTCCTACGAGCAGTACTTC. Full variable domain (outside the CDR3, taken from reference TRBV7-3 and TRBJ2-7): GAGVSQTPSNKVTEKGKYVELRCDPISGHTALYWYRQSLGQGPEFLIYFQGTGAADDSGLPNDRFFAVRPEGSVSTLKIQRTERGDSAVYLCASSLTRAGVSYEQYFGPGTRLTVT.

Many counts were recorded for this clonotype. The chain uses TRBV18 and TRBJ1-2, with TRBD1 as a possible D gene (5 bases). Germline V gene data show CDR1 as KGHSH and CDR2 as LQKENI. V was cut by 6 bases and J by 5 bases, with 16 bases left in between. The CDR3 sequence is 14 residues long. CDR3 nucleotides: TGTGCCAGCTCCCCGACAGCGATTCTTTATGGCTACACCTTC. It is translated as CASSPTAILYGYTF.

The chain links TRBV3-1 to TRBJ2-7, with TRBD2 matching 9 bases. Trimming at V came to 4 bases and at J to 5 bases, leaving 12 bases not matched to a gene. The CDR3 totals 16 residues. The germline V gene has CDR1 LGHDT and CDR2 YNNKEL (reference sequence). The CDR3 is CASSLRLAAYADEQYF. Written as DNA, the CDR3 is TGTGCCAGCAGCCTCAGACTAGCGGCCTATGCGGACGAGCAGTACTTC.

This chain uses TRBV20-1 with TRBJ2-4; TRBD1 aligns across 7 bases. CDR1 is DFQATT and CDR2 is SNEGSKA in the germline V gene (reference sequence). V lost 6 bases, J lost 0 bases, and 8 bases stayed unmatched. The CDR3 is 15 amino acids. The CDR3 protein is CSAKGGGIAKNIQYF. CDR3 bases: TGCAGTGCCAAAGGGGGCGGAATAGCCAAAAACATTCAGTACTTC.

This clonotype has more than one count but fewer than ten. This chain uses TRBV7-9 with TRBJ2-7; 8 bases align to TRBD1. From germline, CDR1 is SEHNR and CDR2 FQNEAQ (reference sequence). The CDR3 covers 14 residues. V was clipped by 1 base and J by 7 bases; unmatched bases: 6. As DNA, the CDR3 is TGTGCCAGCAGCTTAGGGGGACAGGTCATAGAGCAGTACTTC. Its translation: CASSLGGQVIEQYF.

V and J are TRBV12-3 or TRBV12-4 and TRBJ2-1; D possibly corresponds to TRBD2 (5 bases). This CDR3 comprises 16 residues. Trimming removed 5 bases at V and 0 bases at J, with 14 bases between. CDR3 DNA: TGTGCCAGCAGTCCTCGACGGGATAGCTCCTACAATGAGCAGTTCTTC. Translated: CASSPRRDSSYNEQFF.

V is TRBV7-2 and J is TRBJ2-7; D tentatively fits TRBD1 or TRBD2 (5 bases each). Between the trimmed V and J ends, which lost 2 bases and 9 bases, there was a span of 8 bases. Germline values: CDR1 SGHTA, CDR2 FQGNSA. The CDR3 length is 11 residues. The CDR3 loop reads CASSLSRGQYF. In DNA, the CDR3 is TGTGCCAGCAGCTTATCGAGGGGGCAGTACTTC.

This clonotype has only a few counts. As DNA, the CDR3 is TGTGCCAGCAGTGAAGTGGCGGGGGGCGGGAGGAATGAGCAGTTCTTC. Amino acid sequence: CASSEVAGGGRNEQFF. V usage is TRBV2 and J usage is TRBJ2-1, with 8 nucleotides matching TRBD2. V was clipped by 1 base and J by 7 bases; unmatched bases: 9. This CDR3 spans 16 amino acids. Germline V gives CDR1 SNHLY, CDR2 FYNNEI.

In this sample, this clonotype turned up many times. The chain recombines TRBV20-1 with TRBJ2-1; D perhaps matches TRBD1 (5 bases). CDR1 is DFQATT, CDR2 SNEGSKA, per germline (reference sequence). V was pared by 2 bases and J by 6 bases, with 11 bases between. The CDR3 is 13 amino acids. The CDR3 region is CSARQGRVNEQFF. The CDR3 region has the DNA TGCAGTGCTAGACAGGGAAGGGTCAATGAGCAGTTCTTC.

This sequence joins TRBV11-2 and TRBJ1-2; a possible D gene is TRBD1 (5 bases). The CDR3 is made up of 16 amino acids. The V gene's germline CDR1 is SGHAT and CDR2 FQNNGV. V gave up 1 base and J gave up 2 bases, with 14 bases separating them. The CDR3: CASSLASGTANYGYTF. As DNA, the CDR3 is TGTGCCAGCAGCTTAGCTTCCGGGACGGCGAACTATGGCTACACCTTC.

This chain uses TRBV9 with TRBJ2-2; unclear D gene. V gave up 3 bases and J gave up 8 bases, with 11 bases separating them. Germline-derived CDR1 and CDR2 are SGDLS and YYNGEE. The CDR3 is 13 amino acids. This CDR3 is CASSATTAGELFF. The CDR3 bases are TGTGCCAGCAGCGCCACTACGGCTGGGGAGCTGTTTTTT.